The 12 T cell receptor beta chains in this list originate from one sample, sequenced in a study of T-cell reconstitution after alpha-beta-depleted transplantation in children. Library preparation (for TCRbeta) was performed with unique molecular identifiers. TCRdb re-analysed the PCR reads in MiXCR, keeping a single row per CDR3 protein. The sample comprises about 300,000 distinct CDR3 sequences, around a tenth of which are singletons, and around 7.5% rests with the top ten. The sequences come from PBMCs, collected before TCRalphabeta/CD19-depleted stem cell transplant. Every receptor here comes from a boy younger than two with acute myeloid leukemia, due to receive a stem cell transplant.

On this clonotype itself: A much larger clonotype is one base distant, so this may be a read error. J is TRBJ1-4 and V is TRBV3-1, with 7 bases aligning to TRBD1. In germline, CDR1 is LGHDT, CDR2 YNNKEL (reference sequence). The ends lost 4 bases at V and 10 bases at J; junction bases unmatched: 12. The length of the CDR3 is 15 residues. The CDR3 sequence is CASSRDNRGSGKLFF. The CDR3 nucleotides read TGTGCCAGCAGCCGAGATAACAGGGGAAGTGGAAAACTGTTTTTT.

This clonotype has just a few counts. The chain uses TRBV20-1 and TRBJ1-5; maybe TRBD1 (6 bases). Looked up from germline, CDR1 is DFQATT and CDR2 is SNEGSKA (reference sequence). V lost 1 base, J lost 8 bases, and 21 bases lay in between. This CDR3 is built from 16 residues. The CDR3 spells CSARALVQGFNEPQHF. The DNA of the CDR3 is TGCAGTGCTAGAGCCCTTGTCCAGGGGTTTAATGAGCCCCAGCATTTT.

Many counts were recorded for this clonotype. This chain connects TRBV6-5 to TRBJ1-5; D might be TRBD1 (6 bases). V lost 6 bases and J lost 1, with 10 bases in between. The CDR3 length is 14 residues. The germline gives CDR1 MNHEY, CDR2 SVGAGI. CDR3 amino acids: CASRATGSNQPQHF. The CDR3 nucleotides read TGTGCCAGCAGAGCAACAGGGAGCAATCAGCCCCAGCATTTT.

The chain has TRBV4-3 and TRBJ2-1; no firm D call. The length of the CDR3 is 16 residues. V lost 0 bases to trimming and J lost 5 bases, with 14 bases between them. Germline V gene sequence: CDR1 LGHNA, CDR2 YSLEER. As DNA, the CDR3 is TGCGCCAGCAGCCAAGAATGGCTGTTGAAGGACAATGAGCAGTTCTTC. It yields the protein CASSQEWLLKDNEQFF.

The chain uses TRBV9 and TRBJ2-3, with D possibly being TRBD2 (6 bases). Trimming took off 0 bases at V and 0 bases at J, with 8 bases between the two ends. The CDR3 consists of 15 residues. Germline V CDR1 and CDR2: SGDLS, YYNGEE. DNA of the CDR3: TGTGCCAGCAGCGTAGAGGCGGGGAGCACAGATACGCAGTATTTT. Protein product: CASSVEAGSTDTQYF.

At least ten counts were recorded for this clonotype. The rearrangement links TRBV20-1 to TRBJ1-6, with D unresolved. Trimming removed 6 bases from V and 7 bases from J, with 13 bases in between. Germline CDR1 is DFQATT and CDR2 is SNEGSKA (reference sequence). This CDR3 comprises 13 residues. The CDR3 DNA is TGCAGTGCCCAGGCCGGTTCCAATTCACCCCTCCACTTT. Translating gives CSAQAGSNSPLHF.

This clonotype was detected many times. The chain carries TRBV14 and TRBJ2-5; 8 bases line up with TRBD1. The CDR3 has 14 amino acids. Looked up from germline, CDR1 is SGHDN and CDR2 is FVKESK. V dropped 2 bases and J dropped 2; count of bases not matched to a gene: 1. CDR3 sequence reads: CASSQNRGQETQYF. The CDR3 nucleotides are TGTGCCAGCAGCCAAAACAGGGGGCAAGAGACCCAGTACTTC. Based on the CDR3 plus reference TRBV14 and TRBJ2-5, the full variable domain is EAGVTQFPSHSVIEKGQTVTLRCDPISGHDNLYWYRRVMGKEIKFLLHFVKESKQDESGMPNNRFLAERTGGTYSTLKVQPAELEDSGVYFCASSQNRGQETQYFGPGTRLLVL.

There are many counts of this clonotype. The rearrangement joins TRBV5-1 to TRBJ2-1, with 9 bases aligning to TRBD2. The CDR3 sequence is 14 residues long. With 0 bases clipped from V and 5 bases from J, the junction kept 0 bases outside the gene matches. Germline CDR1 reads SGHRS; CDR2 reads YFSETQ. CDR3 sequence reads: CASSLGTSDNEQFF. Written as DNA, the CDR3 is TGCGCCAGCAGCTTGGGGACTAGCGACAATGAGCAGTTCTTC.

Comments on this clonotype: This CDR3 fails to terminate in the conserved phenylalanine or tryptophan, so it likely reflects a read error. CDR3 amino acids: CASSPMAASSYNEQFC. As DNA, the CDR3 is TGTGCCAGCTCACCAATGGCAGCGAGCTCCTACAATGAGCAGTTCTGC. This sequence joins TRBV18 and TRBJ2-1; D not certain. The CDR3 extends over 16 amino acids. The germline V gene encodes CDR1 KGHSH and CDR2 LQKENI. Trimming left V 2 bases short and J 0 bases short, with 11 bases between.

In nucleotides, the CDR3 is TGTGCCAGCAGCCGGAGAGGGGGGTTCGGCGAGCAGTACTTC. This codes for CASSRRGGFGEQYF. V gene TRBV7-9 combines with J gene TRBJ2-7; the D gene could be TRBD1 or TRBD2 (6 bases each). Germline values: CDR1 SEHNR, CDR2 FQNEAQ (reference sequence). The V end lost 5 bases, the J end lost 6 bases, and 17 bases lay between the germline ends. This CDR3 has 14 residues.

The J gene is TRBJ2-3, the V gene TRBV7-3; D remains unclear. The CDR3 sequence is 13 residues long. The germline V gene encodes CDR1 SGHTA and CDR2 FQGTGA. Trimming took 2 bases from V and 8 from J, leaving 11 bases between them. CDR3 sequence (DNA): TGTGCCAGCAGCTTATTAAGGGAAGGTACGCAGTATTTT. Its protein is CASSLLREGTQYF.

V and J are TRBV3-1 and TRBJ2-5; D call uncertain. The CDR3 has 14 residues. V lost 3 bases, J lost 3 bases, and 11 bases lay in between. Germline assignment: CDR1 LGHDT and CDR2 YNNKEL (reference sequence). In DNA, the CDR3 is TGTGCCAGCAGCCAGCCCGGGTCGGAAGAGACCCAGTACTTC. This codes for CASSQPGSEETQYF.